This entry is about one T cell receptor beta chain. Its antigen is as yet unknown. These data are taken from a study of cytomegalovirus exposure and HLA in healthy donors. Whole-study findings and limits: In a later analysis, most CMV-associated TCR beta chains appeared HLA-restricted. After further analysis at a later stage, roughly 15,000 TCR beta sequences were associated with HLA alleles at 0.05 false discovery rate. Relative to the approximately 700-donor mean, N-insertions were reportedly fewer in an Asian-associated ancestry cluster in a later analysis.

13 Jbeta primers and 60 Vbeta primers were used for the PCR. Authors' data handling: Later, an analysis found 75 million to 100 million unique TCR beta chains, and some 10 million of these were shared. This table comes from immunoSEQ multiplex PCR, and its TCRdb copy is limited to in-frame clones, with some not included. V, J and clone size are taken as reported in that table, and D and trimming were inferred from the DNA itself. This table holds about 190,000 clones. Trimming shortened V by 4 bases and J by 5 bases, and 14 bases separated the two germline ends. Germline CDR1 reads LGHNA; CDR2 reads YSLEER. There are 15 residues in the CDR3.

Sequenced sample: PBMCs. The chain combines TRBV4-3 with TRBJ2-2; D is possibly TRBD2 (6 bases). The clonotype was recovered from a woman between 25 and 40 years old in good health and CMV-seropositive. This CDR3 reads CASSPLTSPTGELFF. In nucleotides, the CDR3 is TGCGCCAGCAGCCCGCTGACTAGTCCAACCGGGGAGCTGTTTTTT.